The 11 T cell receptor beta chains listed next were all sequenced from one sample in a study of PD-L1 blockade in urothelial cancer. Profiling relied on immunoSEQ multiplex PCR, and the TCRdb table lists in-frame clones only, not all of them. The profile shows tens of thousands of clones, approximately 86% of them singletons. Sequenced here: PBMCs, sampled around atezolizumab (anti-PD-L1) treatment. The origin of the receptors is a woman in her seventies with urothelial cancer.

The rearrangement joins TRBV7-8 to TRBJ1-5; possibly TRBD1 for D (5 bases). Germline CDR1 is SGHVS and CDR2 is FQNEAQ. V lost 1 base, J lost 5 bases, and 12 bases lay in between. This CDR3 has 15 amino acids. CDR3 sequence: CASSLVAGPHQPQHF. In DNA form, the CDR3 reads TGTGCCAGCAGCTTAGTGGCAGGGCCCCATCAGCCCCAGCATTTT.

The chain couples TRBV11-3 to TRBJ2-1; maybe TRBD1 (6 bases). The V end lost 1 base, the J end lost 0 bases, and 7 bases lay between the germline ends. Germline loops: CDR1 SGHNT, CDR2 YENEEA. This CDR3 spans 15 amino acids. The CDR3 DNA follows: TGTGCCAGCAGCTTAGGAGGGGGCTCCTACAATGAGCAGTTCTTC. As protein: CASSLGGGSYNEQFF.

The V call is TRBV13, the J call TRBJ2-3; no clear D gene. V lost 5 bases to trimming and J lost 0 bases, with 24 bases between them. The germline V gene has CDR1 PRHDT and CDR2 FYEKMQ (reference sequence). The CDR3 covers 19 residues. CDR3 coding DNA: TGTGCCAGCAGCCCAAGCTTATATCGACGGCGGCCTAGCACAGATACGCAGTATTTT. It encodes CASSPSLYRRRPSTDTQYF.

V and J are TRBV28 and TRBJ1-5; D not resolved. This CDR3 contains 16 residues. In germline, CDR1 is MDHEN, CDR2 SYDVKM. The V gene lost 6 bases and the J gene lost 4 bases, with 19 bases spanning the gap. The CDR3 DNA reads as TGTGCCAGCAGGTCCGGGGTGGCAGGCGATAATCAGCCCCAGCATTTT. The encoded protein is CASRSGVAGDNQPQHF. The complete variable domain, with remaining parts taken from reference TRBV28 and TRBJ1-5, reads DVKVTQSSRYLVKRTGEKVFLECVQDMDHENMFWYRQDPGLGLRLIYFSYDVKMKEKGDIPEGYSVSREKKERFSLILESASTNQTSMYLCASRSGVAGDNQPQHFGDGTRLSIL.

In DNA, the CDR3 is TGCGCCAGCAGTGAATCGAGGGGGCACTCTGGGGCCAACGTCCTGACTTTC. It codes for CASSESRGHSGANVLTF. This chain connects TRBV10-2 to TRBJ2-6, with TRBD1 matching 7 bases. Looked up from germline, CDR1 is WSHSY and CDR2 is SAAADI. This CDR3 contains 17 residues. Unmatched junction bases numbered 5, after V lost 3 bases and J lost 0 bases.

This sequence joins TRBV5-4 and TRBJ1-2; 9 bases align to TRBD1. This CDR3 has 14 amino acids. Trimming cost V 4 bases and J 4 bases; bases outside gene matches: 5. The germline V gene encodes CDR1 SGHNT and CDR2 YYREEE (reference sequence). CDR3 DNA: TGTGCCAGCAGCCGGGACAGGGATGGCTATGGCTACACCTTC. It is translated as CASSRDRDGYGYTF.

V is TRBV5-1 and J is TRBJ2-7; 9 bases are shared with TRBD2. Germline CDR1 is SGHRS and CDR2 is YFSETQ. V gave up 7 bases and J gave up 4 bases; unmatched junction bases: 12. This CDR3 region has 15 residues. This chain's CDR3 is CASAPSSGNYYEQYF. The CDR3 nucleotides read TGCGCCAGCGCCCCCTCTAGCGGGAACTATTACGAGCAGTACTTC.

V is TRBV18 and J is TRBJ2-3; no definite D call. The CDR3 runs 14 residues. Germline V CDR1 and CDR2: KGHSH, LQKENI. Trimming left V 2 bases short and J 0 bases short, with 6 bases between. CDR3 sequence (DNA): TGTGCCAGCTCACCAGCTACTAGCACAGATACGCAGTATTTT. This gives the protein CASSPATSTDTQYF.

This clone was recorded only once. The gene calls are TRBV7-6 and TRBJ2-3; the match to TRBD1 covers 9 bases. With 1 base clipped from V and 5 bases from J, the junction kept 4 bases outside the gene matches. Germline CDR1 and CDR2: SGHVS and FNYEAQ. This CDR3 comprises 15 residues. Here the CDR3 DNA reads TGTGCCAGCAGCTTAGGACAGGGGGGATTAGATACGCAGTATTTT. It codes for CASSLGQGGLDTQYF.

V and J are TRBV2 and TRBJ1-1; no firm D call. Germline loops: CDR1 SNHLY, CDR2 FYNNEI. Trimming took 5 bases from V and 3 from J, leaving 10 bases between them. There are 13 residues in the CDR3. This CDR3 is CASSMEGYTEAFF. The CDR3 DNA follows: TGTGCCAGCAGTATGGAGGGATACACTGAAGCTTTCTTT.

The V call is TRBV9, the J call TRBJ2-5; no firm D call. CDR1 is SGDLS, CDR2 YYNGEE, per germline. The V end lost 0 bases, the J end lost 2 bases, and 8 bases lay between the germline ends. The CDR3 totals 14 residues. CDR3 region: CASSVGAWQETQYF. For the CDR3, the DNA is TGTGCCAGCAGCGTAGGGGCTTGGCAAGAGACCCAGTACTTC.